These 15 T cell receptor beta chains were all obtained from the same sample, sequenced in a study of T-cell reconstitution after alpha-beta-depleted transplantation in children. Unique molecular identifiers were used in preparing the TCRbeta library. TCRdb re-analysed the PCR reads in MiXCR, keeping a single row per CDR3 protein. The sample carries about 1,000,000 distinct CDR3 sequences, less than 30% recorded once. Sequenced here: PBMCs, mostly from graft donor cells, sampled 360 days after TCRalphabeta/CD19-depleted stem cell transplant. Receptors were obtained from a boy in the first two years of life who had a stem cell transplant for SCID, so the T cells may come from the graft donor.

The rearrangement joins TRBV5-1 to TRBJ2-1; TRBD1 might be the D (6 bases). The V gene's germline CDR1 is SGHRS and CDR2 YFSETQ. This CDR3 is built from 17 residues. Trimming left V 4 bases short and J 9 bases short, with 26 bases between. CDR3 in amino acids: CASSGDPVTGTQGEQFF. DNA of the CDR3: TGCGCCAGCAGCGGGGACCCCGTGACAGGAACCCAAGGTGAGCAGTTCTTC.

The chain uses TRBV20-1 and TRBJ2-5; 9 bases are shared with TRBD1. Germline lookup yields CDR1 DFQATT and CDR2 SNEGSKA (reference sequence). The V and J ends lost 3 bases and 5 bases, in that order; junction bases with no gene match: 10. The CDR3 is 15 amino acids. The CDR3 sequence is CSARPGTGSFETQYF. The CDR3 DNA sequence: TGCAGTGCTAGGCCTGGGACAGGGAGTTTCGAGACCCAGTACTTC.

This clonotype was counted a few times. CDR3 region: CSAREGHQSYNSPLHF. The CDR3 DNA is TGCAGTGCTAGAGAGGGACATCAGTCCTATAATTCACCCCTCCACTTT. V usage is TRBV20-1 and J usage is TRBJ1-6; weak D call: TRBD1 (6 bases). Trimming pared 0 bases from V and 1 base from J, leaving 10 bases between. The CDR3 covers 16 residues. Germline CDR1 DFQATT, CDR2 SNEGSKA (reference sequence).

This clonotype was detected once. This rearrangement joins TRBV5-6 to TRBJ2-7; no clear D. Trimming took 4 bases from V and 2 from J, leaving 22 bases between them. CDR3 length: 17 amino acids. The germline V gene encodes CDR1 SGHDT and CDR2 YYEEEE. CDR3 loop: CASSKFGPDGPTYEQYF. The CDR3 bases are TGTGCCAGCAGCAAGTTCGGACCGGACGGTCCAACCTACGAGCAGTACTTC.

CDR3 nucleotides: TGTGCCAGCAGTACGAAAAGGTACAGTTCATGGGAGCAGTTCTTC. Translating it yields CASSTKRYSSWEQFF. This chain links TRBV12-3 or TRBV12-4 with TRBJ2-1; D is unresolved. Trimming stripped 5 bases from V and 10 bases from J, with 21 bases between. This CDR3 is 15 amino acids long.

A few counts support this clonotype. V usage is TRBV12-3 or TRBV12-4 and J usage is TRBJ2-7, with D perhaps TRBD2 (5 bases). This CDR3 comprises 15 residues. V lost 5 bases and J lost 0, with 14 bases in between. The CDR3 bases are TGTGCCAGCAGTCCTCTCCAGCGGAGCTCCTACGAGCAGTACTTC. Amino acids: CASSPLQRSSYEQYF.

This clonotype appeared a few times. The CDR3 reads CASSKTGNSNQPQHF. In nucleotides, the CDR3 is TGCGCCAGCAGCAAGACAGGGAACAGCAATCAGCCCCAGCATTTT. The chain uses TRBV4-1 and TRBJ1-5; the match to TRBD1 covers 7 bases. V shed 5 bases and J 1 base; nucleotides not matched to a gene: 5. The CDR3 covers 15 residues. Germline V lookup: CDR1 MGHRA, CDR2 YSYEKL.

This clonotype was detected only a few times. The DNA is left out, because the CDR3 cannot be placed on it with certainty; the CDR3 is given as TCRdb lists it. The rearrangement joins TRBV28 to TRBJ2-7; TRBD1, the D gene given by the table, was not confirmed from the DNA. The CDR3 numbers 15 amino acids, ends counted. Germline CDR1 is MDHEN and CDR2 is SYDVKM. The CDR3 protein is CASSSSTVGPYEQYF.

This clonotype appeared a few times. The chain has TRBV21-1 and TRBJ2-4; the table's D call TRBD2 went unverified against the DNA. TRBV21-1 is a recognized pseudogene. CDR3 length: 17 residues. This CDR3 is CASSKEGVVGVENIQYF. Written as DNA, the CDR3 is TGTGCCAGCAGCAAAGAGGGTGTGGTGGGAGTTGAGAACATTCAGTACTTC.

The V call is TRBV5-1, the J call TRBJ2-1; 7 nucleotides align to TRBD2. The CDR3 runs to 14 residues. J was trimmed by 7 bases and V by 3 bases; bases with no gene match: 7. From germline, CDR1 is SGHRS and CDR2 YFSETQ. This CDR3 is CASSSLELANEQFF. The DNA for the CDR3 is TGCGCCAGCAGCTCCCTCGAACTAGCGAATGAGCAGTTCTTC.

This clonotype was seen only a few times. The chain uses TRBV12-3 or TRBV12-4 and TRBJ2-5; no clear D gene. The CDR3 has 13 amino acids. The V gene lost 4 bases and the J gene lost 5 bases, with 11 bases spanning the gap. CDR3 bases: TGTGCCAGCAGTTCCCCTCTTTCGGAGACCCAGTACTTC. This encodes CASSSPLSETQYF.

This clonotype showed up just a few times. V is TRBV18 and J is TRBJ1-1; D uncertain. Germline loops: CDR1 KGHSH, CDR2 LQKENI. The V end lost 4 bases, the J end lost 7 bases, and 4 bases lay between the germline ends. There are 10 residues in the CDR3. The CDR3 DNA reads as TGTGCCAGCTCACACAGTGAAGCTTTCTTT. Translating gives CASSHSEAFF.

V usage is TRBV14 and J usage is TRBJ2-1; 12 bases agree with TRBD2. The germline gives CDR1 SGHDN, CDR2 FVKESK. The CDR3 runs to 20 residues. After removal of 0 bases from V and 6 bases from J, the junction contained 15 bases not matched to a gene. CDR3: CASSQDPLLAGGPAVNEQFF. DNA of the CDR3: TGTGCCAGCAGCCAAGATCCTCTTCTAGCGGGGGGGCCGGCGGTCAATGAGCAGTTCTTC.

This clonotype was counted between two and nine times. The chain combines TRBV20-1 with TRBJ2-2; 7 bases map to TRBD2. The CDR3 contains 14 residues. Germline values: CDR1 DFQATT, CDR2 SNEGSKA (reference sequence). V was clipped by 2 bases and J by 6 bases; unmatched bases: 6. CDR3 nucleotides: TGCAGTGCTAGAAACGGGGGGTTCCCCGGGGAGCTGTTTTTT. Translation gives CSARNGGFPGELFF.

Only a few counts were recorded for this clonotype. J is TRBJ2-5 and V is TRBV20-1; D possibly uses TRBD1 or TRBD2 (7 bases each). Deletions cut 3 bases from V and 4 bases from J, with 12 bases between. Germline V CDR1 and CDR2: DFQATT, SNEGSKA (reference sequence). There are 13 residues in the CDR3. The CDR3: CSARGGGRETQYF. The CDR3 DNA is TGCAGTGCTAGGGGAGGGGGCAGAGAGACCCAGTACTTC.